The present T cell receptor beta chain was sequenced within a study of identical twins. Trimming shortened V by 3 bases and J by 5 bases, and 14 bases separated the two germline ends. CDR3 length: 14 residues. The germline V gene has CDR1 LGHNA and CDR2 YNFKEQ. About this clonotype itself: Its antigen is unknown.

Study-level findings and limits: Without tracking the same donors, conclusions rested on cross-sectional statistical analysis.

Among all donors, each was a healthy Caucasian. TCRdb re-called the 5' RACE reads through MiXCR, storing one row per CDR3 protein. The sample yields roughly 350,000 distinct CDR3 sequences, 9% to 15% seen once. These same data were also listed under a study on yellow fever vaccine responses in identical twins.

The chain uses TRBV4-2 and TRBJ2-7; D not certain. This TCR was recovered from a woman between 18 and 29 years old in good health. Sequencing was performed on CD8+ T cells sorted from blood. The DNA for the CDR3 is TGTGCCAGCAGCCACGATACCATTCTGGACGAGCAGTACTTC. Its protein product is CASSHDTILDEQYF.